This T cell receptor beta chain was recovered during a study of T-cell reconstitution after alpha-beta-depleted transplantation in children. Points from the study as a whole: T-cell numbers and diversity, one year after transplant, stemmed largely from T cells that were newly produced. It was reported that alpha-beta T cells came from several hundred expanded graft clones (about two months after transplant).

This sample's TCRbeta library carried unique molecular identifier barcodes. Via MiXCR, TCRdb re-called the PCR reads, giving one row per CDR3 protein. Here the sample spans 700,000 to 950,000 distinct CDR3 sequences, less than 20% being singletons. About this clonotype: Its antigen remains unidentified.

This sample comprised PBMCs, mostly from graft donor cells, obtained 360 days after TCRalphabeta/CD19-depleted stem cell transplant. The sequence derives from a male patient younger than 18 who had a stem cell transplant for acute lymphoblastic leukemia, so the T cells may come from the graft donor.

In DNA form, the CDR3 reads TGCGCCAGCAGCCAAGATCGGAACAGCTACGAGCAGTACTTC. Translated: CASSQDRNSYEQYF. This chain links TRBV4-1 with TRBJ2-7; no definite D call. Germline-derived CDR1 and CDR2 are MGHRA and YSYEKL. With 0 bases removed from V and 3 bases from J, the gap between germline ends came to 9 bases. This CDR3 has 14 residues.